This T cell receptor (beta chain) was sequenced for a study of cytomegalovirus exposure and HLA in healthy donors. Study-wide results and limits: In a later analysis, DRB1 alleles had the most associated TCRs; HLA-C alleles the fewest.

This clone has a handful of counts. Its specificity is not known. PCR primers comprised 60 Vbeta and 13 Jbeta primers. Authors' data handling: In a later analysis, the count reached tens of millions of unique TCR beta chains, with about 11 million shared. Only in-frame clones appear in the TCRdb table, and some are missing; sequencing was by immunoSEQ multiplex PCR. Clone size and V and J calls were adopted from that table, with D and trimming inferred from the DNA. The sample includes some 110,000 clones, 10% to 15% seen only once; the top ten take more than 15%. Germline V gives CDR1 SQVTM, CDR2 ANQGSEA. CDR3 length: 14 residues.

This chain uses TRBV29-1 with TRBJ2-3, with 8 bases that match TRBD2. The specimen sequenced was PBMCs. This sequence originates from a middle-aged man in good health and CMV-seropositive. DNA for the CDR3: TGCTTTGCGGCTAGCGGGCAACGCACAGATACGCAGTATTTT. It specifies CFAASGQRTDTQYF.